The sequence of this T cell receptor (beta chain) was determined in a study of response to subunit inactivated influenza vaccine. This clonotype was found many times. Its antigen is undetermined. MiXCR was run by TCRdb on the RT-PCR reads, yielding one entry per CDR3 protein. The table shows 650,000 to 800,000 distinct CDR3 sequences, with 18% occurring only once. Study-wide results and limits: Each seasonal influenza vaccination, the authors suggested, recruits few new T cells.

Trimming removed 3 bases from V and 3 bases from J, with 12 bases in between. The CDR3 is 15 residues long. The sample in question was PBMCs from blood, obtained less than 6 days after vaccination. This receptor was identified in a man aged 45 to 65 who received an inactivated influenza vaccine. J is TRBJ1-3 and V is TRBV12-3 or TRBV12-4, with D maybe TRBD1 (6 bases). The CDR3 nucleotides read TGTGCCAGCAGTTTGGGGCAGGGGATTGGAAACACCATATATTTT. It encodes CASSLGQGIGNTIYF.